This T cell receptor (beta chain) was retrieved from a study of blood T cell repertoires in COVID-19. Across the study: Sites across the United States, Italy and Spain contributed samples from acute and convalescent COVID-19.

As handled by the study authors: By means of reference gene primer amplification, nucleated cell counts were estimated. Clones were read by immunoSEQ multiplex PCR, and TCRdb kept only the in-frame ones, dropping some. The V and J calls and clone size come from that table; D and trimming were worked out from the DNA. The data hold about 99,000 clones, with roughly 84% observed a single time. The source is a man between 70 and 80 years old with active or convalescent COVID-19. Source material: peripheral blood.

The CDR3, as DNA: TGTGCCAGCAGCAAAGCGGTATCGGGGTGGGTCGACACTGAAGCTTTCTTT. Translating it yields CASSKAVSGWVDTEAFF. The V call is TRBV21-1, the J call TRBJ1-1. TRBV21-1 is classified as a pseudogene. CDR3 length equals 17 residues.